This TCR beta chain was obtained from a study of OX40 agonist ivuxolimab in advanced cancers. For the study at large: The patients received ivuxolimab by intravenous route every 2 weeks at 0.01 to 10 mg/kg. Partial responses were achieved by three patients, one with hepatocellular carcinoma and two with cutaneous melanoma. Study-level results: Compared with CD4+, CD8+ T cells on average had more expanded clones. Researchers did not determine the expanded peripheral T cells' antigen specificity.

The CDR3 extends over 14 amino acids. Germline V gives CDR1 SGHDT, CDR2 YYEEEE. After removal of 4 bases from V and 2 bases from J, the junction contained 6 bases not matched to a gene. Of note for this clone: What it recognizes is unknown.

Sequenced by immunoSEQ multiplex PCR; TCRdb stores in-frame clones only, minus some. Found here are fewer than 85,000 clones, roughly 85% of them singletons; the top ten hold roughly 2%. The chain couples TRBV5-6 to TRBJ2-7; 7 bases agree with TRBD2. The sequenced sample was CD4+ or CD8+ T cells sorted from blood, obtained in a trial of the OX40 agonist ivuxolimab. The TCR originated in an adult with an advanced solid tumor such as melanoma, head and neck, liver or kidney cancer. The CDR3 DNA is TGTGCCAGCAGCCCCTACCGGGGGGCCTACGAGCAGTACTTC. Amino acid sequence: CASSPYRGAYEQYF.